A single T cell receptor beta chain is shown here with its context. The data belong to a study of cytomegalovirus exposure and HLA in healthy donors. The PCR contained 60 Vbeta and 13 Jbeta primers. Method: immunoSEQ multiplex PCR; TCRdb's copy keeps in-frame clones and lacks some. In the table there are around 61,000 clones, roughly 80% of which are singletons. This TCR came from a middle-aged man in good health and CMV-seronegative. The source material was PBMCs.

For the CDR3, the DNA is TGTGCCAGTTTATACAGGGGGCGCTTAAATTCACCCCTCCACTTT. Translation gives CASLYRGRLNSPLHF. The V gene is TRBV21-1, the J gene TRBJ1-6; the table's D call of TRBD1 was not tested on the DNA. TRBV21-1 is designated a pseudogene. The CDR3 runs 15 residues.